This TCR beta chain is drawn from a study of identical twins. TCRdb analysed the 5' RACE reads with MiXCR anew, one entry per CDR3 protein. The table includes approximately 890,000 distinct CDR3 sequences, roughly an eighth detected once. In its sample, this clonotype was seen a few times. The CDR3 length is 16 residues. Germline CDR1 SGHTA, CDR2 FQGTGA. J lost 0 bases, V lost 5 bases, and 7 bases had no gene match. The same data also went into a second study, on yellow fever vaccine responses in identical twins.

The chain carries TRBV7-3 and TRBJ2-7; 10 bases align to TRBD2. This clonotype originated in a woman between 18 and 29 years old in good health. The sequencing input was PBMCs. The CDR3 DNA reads TGTGCCAGCAGCCACACTCTAGCGGGAGCCTCCTACGAGCAGTACTTC. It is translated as CASSHTLAGASYEQYF.